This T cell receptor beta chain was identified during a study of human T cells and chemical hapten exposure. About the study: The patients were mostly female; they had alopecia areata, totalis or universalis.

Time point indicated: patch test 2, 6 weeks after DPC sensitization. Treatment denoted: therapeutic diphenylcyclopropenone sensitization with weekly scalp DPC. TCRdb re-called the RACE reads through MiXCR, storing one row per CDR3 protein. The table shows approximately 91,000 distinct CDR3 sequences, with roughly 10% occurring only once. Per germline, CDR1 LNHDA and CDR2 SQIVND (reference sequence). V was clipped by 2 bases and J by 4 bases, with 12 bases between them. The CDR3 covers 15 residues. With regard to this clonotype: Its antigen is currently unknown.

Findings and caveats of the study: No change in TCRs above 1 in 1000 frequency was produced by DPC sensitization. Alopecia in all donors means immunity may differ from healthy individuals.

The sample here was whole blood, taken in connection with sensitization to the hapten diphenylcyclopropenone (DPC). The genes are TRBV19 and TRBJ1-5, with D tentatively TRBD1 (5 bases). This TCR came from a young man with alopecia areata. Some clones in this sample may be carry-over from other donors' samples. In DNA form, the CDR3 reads TGTGCCAGTAGTATATTTGGCAGGGTTAATCAGCCCCAGCATTTT. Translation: CASSIFGRVNQPQHF.